The T cell receptor (beta chain) under discussion was sequenced for a study of cytomegalovirus exposure and HLA in healthy donors. Study overall: A subsequent analysis stated that the 100 to 150 validation repertoires were run on the same platform as the roughly 700 first-cohort repertoires.

About this clone: Antigen specificity is unknown.

Assay: immunoSEQ multiplex PCR; the TCRdb copy retains only in-frame clones and omits some. The sample lists 200,000 to 250,000 clones, about 90% occurring once. Regarding the study as a whole: There were some public TCRs occurring in many donors, but most TCR sequences were rare.

This CDR3 spans 15 amino acids. CDR1 and CDR2 from the germline V gene are SGHDN and FVKESK. Germline trimming cut 1 base from V and 0 bases from J; bases unmatched to any gene: 2. This chain links TRBV14 with TRBJ2-7; 8 nucleotides line up with TRBD2. This sequence originates from a man younger than 30 in good health and CMV-seropositive. The material sequenced was PBMCs. The DNA of the CDR3 is TGTGCCAGCAGCCAAGCGGGAGGGCCCTCCTACGAGCAGTACTTC. It yields the protein CASSQAGGPSYEQYF.